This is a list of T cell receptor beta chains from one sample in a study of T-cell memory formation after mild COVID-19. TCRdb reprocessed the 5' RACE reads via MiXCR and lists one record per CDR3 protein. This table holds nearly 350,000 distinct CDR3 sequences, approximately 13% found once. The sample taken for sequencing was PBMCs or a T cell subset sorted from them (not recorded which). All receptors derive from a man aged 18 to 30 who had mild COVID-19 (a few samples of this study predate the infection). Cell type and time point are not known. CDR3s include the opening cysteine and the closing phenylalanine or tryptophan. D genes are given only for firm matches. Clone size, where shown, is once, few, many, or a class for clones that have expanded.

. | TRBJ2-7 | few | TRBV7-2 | CASSFPGTTIYEQYF | TGTGCCAGCAGCTTCCCCGGGACAACGATCTACGAGCAGTACTTC
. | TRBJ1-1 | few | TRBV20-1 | CSARGRAEAFF | TGCAGTGCTAGAGGCCGGGCCGAAGCTTTCTTT
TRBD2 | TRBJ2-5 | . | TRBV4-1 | CASSQEGAGGRETQYF | TGCGCCAGCAGCCAAGAAGGAGCGGGGGGGAGAGAGACCCAGTACTTC
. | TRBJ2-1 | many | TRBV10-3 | CAISEYQTNEQFF | TGTGCCATCAGTGAGTACCAAACCAATGAGCAGTTCTTC
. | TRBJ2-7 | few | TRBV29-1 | CSVDVQDSYEQYF | TGCAGCGTTGATGTACAGGACTCCTACGAGCAGTACTTC
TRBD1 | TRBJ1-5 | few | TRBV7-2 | CASSAQTGGLQPQHF | TGTGCCAGCAGCGCCCAGACAGGGGGCCTTCAGCCCCAGCATTTT
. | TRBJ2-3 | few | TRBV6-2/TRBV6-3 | CASSYLASDTQYF | TGTGCCAGCAGTTACTTAGCGTCAGATACGCAGTATTTT
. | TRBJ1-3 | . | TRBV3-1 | CASSRGWDTIYF | TGTGCCAGCAGCCGAGGGTGGGACACCATATATTTT
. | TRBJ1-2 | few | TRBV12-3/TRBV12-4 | CASSSGPGGVGYTF | TGTGCCAGCAGTTCCGGCCCTGGTGGTGTGGGCTACACCTTC
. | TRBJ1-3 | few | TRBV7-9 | CASSPPGVTSGNTIYF | TGTGCCAGCAGCCCCCCGGGAGTTACCTCTGGAAACACCATATATTTT
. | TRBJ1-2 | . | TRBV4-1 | CASSLSGAGKYGYTF | TGCGCCAGCAGCCTCTCAGGAGCAGGAAAATATGGCTACACCTTC
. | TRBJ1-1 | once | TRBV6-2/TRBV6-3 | CASSATHGEVSTEAFF | TGTGCCAGCAGTGCCACTCATGGGGAAGTGAGCACTGAAGCTTTCTTT
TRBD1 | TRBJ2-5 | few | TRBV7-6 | CASSTRQGTARETQYF | TGTGCCAGCAGCACCCGACAGGGAACCGCCCGAGAGACCCAGTACTTC
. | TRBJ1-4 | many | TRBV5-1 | CASSPGQLNEKLFF | TGTGCCAGCAGCCCAGGACAGCTTAATGAAAAACTGTTTTTT
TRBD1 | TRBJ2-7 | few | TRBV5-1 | CASSLAGTGGSYEQYF | TGCGCCAGCAGCTTGGCTGGGACAGGGGGCTCCTACGAGCAGTACTTC
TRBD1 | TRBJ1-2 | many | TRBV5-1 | CASSPGDRVYGYTF | TGCGCCAGCAGCCCGGGGGACAGGGTCTATGGCTACACCTTC
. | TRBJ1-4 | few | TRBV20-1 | CSASGGFGGVKLFF | TGCAGTGCTAGTGGGGGTTTTGGGGGCGTAAAACTGTTTTTT
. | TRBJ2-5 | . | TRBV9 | CASSVGQGGGETQYF | TGTGCCAGCAGCGTAGGTCAGGGGGGAGGAGAGACCCAGTACTTC
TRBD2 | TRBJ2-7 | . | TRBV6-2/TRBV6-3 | CASTLTSQIGLYEQYF | TGTGCCAGCACCCTGACTAGCCAGATTGGACTCTACGAGCAGTACTTC
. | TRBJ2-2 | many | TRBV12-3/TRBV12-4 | CASGRGARETGELFF | TGTGCCAGCGGCCGCGGGGCGAGAGAAACCGGGGAGCTGTTTTTT
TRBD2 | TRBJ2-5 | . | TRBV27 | CASSFRERGAGETQYF | TGTGCCAGCAGTTTTAGAGAGCGGGGGGCCGGGGAGACCCAGTACTTC
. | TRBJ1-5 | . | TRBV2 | CASSDWEGDPQHF | TGTGCCAGCAGTGACTGGGAGGGGGATCCCCAGCATTTT
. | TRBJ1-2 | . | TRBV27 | CASSGHRAGYGYTF | TGTGCCAGCAGTGGCCACAGGGCAGGGTATGGCTACACCTTC
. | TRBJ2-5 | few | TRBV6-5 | CASSYSYDTSQETQYF | TGTGCCAGCAGTTACTCCTACGACACTTCCCAAGAGACCCAGTACTTC
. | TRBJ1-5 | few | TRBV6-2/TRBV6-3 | CASSYPGTNQPQHF | TGTGCCAGCAGTTACCCAGGGACGAATCAGCCCCAGCATTTT
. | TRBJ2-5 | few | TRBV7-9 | CASSLFDGSKETQYF | TGTGCCAGCAGCTTATTCGACGGGTCTAAAGAGACCCAGTACTTC
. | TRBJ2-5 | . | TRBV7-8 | CASSSTFGGAGTQYF | TGTGCCAGCAGCTCGACTTTCGGGGGCGCGGGGACCCAGTACTTC
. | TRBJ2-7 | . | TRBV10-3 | CAIAGFYEQYF | TGTGCCATCGCAGGGTTCTACGAGCAGTACTTC
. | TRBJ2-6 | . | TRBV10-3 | CAISDPLRTAFSGANVLTF | TGTGCCATCAGTGACCCCCTGCGGACGGCTTTCTCTGGGGCCAACGTCCTGACTTTC
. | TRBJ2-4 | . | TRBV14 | CASSQRVADNIQYF | TGTGCCAGCAGCCAACGGGTAGCCGACAACATTCAGTACTTC
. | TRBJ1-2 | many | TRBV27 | CASSSNQDYYGYTF | TGTGCCAGCAGTTCCAACCAGGACTACTATGGCTACACCTTC
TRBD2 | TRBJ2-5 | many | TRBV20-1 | CSADLTSGGETQYF | TGCAGTGCTGATCTGACTAGCGGGGGCGAGACCCAGTACTTC
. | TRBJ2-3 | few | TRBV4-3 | CASSQEAGAYTDTQYF | TGCGCCAGCAGCCAAGAGGCAGGGGCGTACACAGATACGCAGTATTTT
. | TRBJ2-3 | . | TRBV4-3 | CASSQDGHSRFSTQYF | TGCGCCAGCAGCCAAGATGGGCACTCGCGATTCAGTACGCAGTATTTT
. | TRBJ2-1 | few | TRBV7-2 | CASSLGGPGRNEQFF | TGTGCCAGCAGCTTAGGAGGGCCGGGCCGCAATGAGCAGTTCTTC
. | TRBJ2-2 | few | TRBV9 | CASSSRVDGDTGELFF | TGTGCCAGCAGTTCTAGAGTTGACGGAGACACCGGGGAGCTGTTTTTT
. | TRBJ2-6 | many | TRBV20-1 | CSGGQGSGANVLTF | TGCAGTGGGGGTCAGGGCTCTGGGGCCAACGTCCTGACTTTC
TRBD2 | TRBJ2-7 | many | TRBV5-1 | CASSSPGLAGGEQYF | TGCGCCAGCAGCTCGCCGGGACTAGCGGGGGGCGAGCAGTACTTC
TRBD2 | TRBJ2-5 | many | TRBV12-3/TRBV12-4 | CASSLIFLAGGYEETQYF | TGTGCCAGCAGTTTAATATTTCTAGCGGGGGGGTACGAGGAGACCCAGTACTTC
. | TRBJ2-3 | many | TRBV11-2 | CASSSYRGRADTQYF | TGTGCCAGCAGCTCCTACAGGGGGAGGGCAGATACGCAGTATTTT
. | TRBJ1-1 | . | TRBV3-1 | CASSQAGLGTEAFF | TGTGCCAGCAGCCAAGCGGGGCTAGGTACTGAAGCTTTCTTT
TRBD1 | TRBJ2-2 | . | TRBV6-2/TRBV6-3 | CASSYWGQMNGELFF | TGTGCCAGCAGTTACTGGGGACAGATGAACGGGGAGCTGTTTTTT
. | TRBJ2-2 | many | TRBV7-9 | CASSLPPRRNTGELFF | TGTGCCAGCAGCCTCCCCCCGCGTAGGAACACCGGGGAGCTGTTTTTT
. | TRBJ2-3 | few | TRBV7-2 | CASSLAQYF | TGTGCCAGCAGCTTGGCGCAGTATTTT
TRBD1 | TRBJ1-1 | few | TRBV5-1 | CASSLPGGNSGTEAFF | TGCGCCAGCAGCTTGCCAGGGGGCAATAGTGGCACTGAAGCTTTCTTT
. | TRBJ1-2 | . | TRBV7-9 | CASSLGDRDPDYFYGYTF | TGTGCCAGCAGCTTAGGGGACCGGGACCCGGATTACTTCTATGGCTACACCTTC
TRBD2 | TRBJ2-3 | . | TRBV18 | CASSPPSGVHTDTQYF | TGTGCCAGCTCACCACCCAGCGGGGTACACACAGATACGCAGTATTTT
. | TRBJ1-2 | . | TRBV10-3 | CAISEGGANYGYTF | TGTGCCATCAGTGAGGGGGGGGCTAACTATGGCTACACCTTC
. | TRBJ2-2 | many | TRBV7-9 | CASSRGSGELFF | TGTGCCAGCAGCCGGGGGTCCGGGGAGCTGTTTTTT
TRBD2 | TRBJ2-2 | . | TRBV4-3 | CASSQETSGAYTGELFF | TGCGCCAGCAGCCAGGAGACTAGCGGGGCATACACCGGGGAGCTGTTTTTT
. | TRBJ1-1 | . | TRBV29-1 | CSAIWAVDTEAFF | TGCAGCGCCATATGGGCTGTGGACACTGAAGCTTTCTTT